These T cell receptor beta chains were read from a single sample in a study of control samples from healthy donors and cancer patients. Measured with immunoSEQ multiplex PCR; TCRdb has only the in-frame clones, and not every one. The sample yields 150,000 or so clones, roughly 94% seen once. The specimen was PBMCs. The receptors shown here come from a man aged 55-75 years with colorectal cancer. Each CDR3 is given without its conserved first and last residue. The D gene is left open where the match is weak.

CDR3aa: AIRWQGNTEAF
v_gene: TRBV10-3
d_gene: NA

CDR3aa: ASSEVRQNNSPLH
v_gene: TRBV2
d_gene: NA

CDR3aa: ASSLRGQSTDTQY
v_gene: TRBV27
d_gene: TRBD1

CDR3aa: AWGQLSYEQY
v_gene: TRBV30
d_gene: NA

CDR3aa: ASSSGGTGELF
v_gene: TRBV6-5
d_gene: TRBD2

CDR3aa: ASSWTERYGYT
v_gene: TRBV6-2/TRBV6-3
d_gene: NA

CDR3aa: ASSVQGSGANVLT
v_gene: TRBV6-5
d_gene: NA

CDR3aa: ASSGTGAPNEQF
v_gene: TRBV19
d_gene: NA

CDR3aa: ASSPPTGTTGGTEAF
v_gene: TRBV18
d_gene: NA

CDR3aa: SVMTGRDYGYT
v_gene: TRBV29-1
d_gene: TRBD1

CDR3aa: AWMEYSYNSPLH
v_gene: TRBV30
d_gene: NA

CDR3aa: AISERSRGVEDTQY
v_gene: TRBV10-3
d_gene: NA

CDR3aa: SARDYEQY
v_gene: TRBV20-1
d_gene: NA

CDR3aa: ASSLAGVSEQY
v_gene: TRBV7-2
d_gene: NA

CDR3aa: ASGSRNIQY
v_gene: TRBV28
d_gene: NA

CDR3aa: ASSLDRGNEKLF
v_gene: TRBV7-2
d_gene: TRBD1

CDR3aa: ASSLRNEQF
v_gene: TRBV4-1
d_gene: NA

CDR3aa: ASSERAGRPSDTQY
v_gene: TRBV10-2
d_gene: NA

CDR3aa: ASSQGGHNEQF
v_gene: TRBV3-1/TRBV3-2
d_gene: NA

CDR3aa: ASSSSALLMTGEQY
v_gene: TRBV7-9
d_gene: NA

CDR3aa: ASSQDLIVQDYGYT
v_gene: TRBV3-1/TRBV3-2
d_gene: NA

CDR3aa: ASSPTGWGTDTQY
v_gene: TRBV9
d_gene: NA

CDR3aa: ASSQKSLLAGPTDTQY
v_gene: TRBV3-1/TRBV3-2
d_gene: TRBD2

CDR3aa: ASSPRTGLGYT
v_gene: TRBV9
d_gene: TRBD1

CDR3aa: ASTGLAGGEQF
v_gene: TRBV12-3/TRBV12-4
d_gene: TRBD2

CDR3aa: ASRTSSGGVGTDTQY
v_gene: TRBV19
d_gene: NA